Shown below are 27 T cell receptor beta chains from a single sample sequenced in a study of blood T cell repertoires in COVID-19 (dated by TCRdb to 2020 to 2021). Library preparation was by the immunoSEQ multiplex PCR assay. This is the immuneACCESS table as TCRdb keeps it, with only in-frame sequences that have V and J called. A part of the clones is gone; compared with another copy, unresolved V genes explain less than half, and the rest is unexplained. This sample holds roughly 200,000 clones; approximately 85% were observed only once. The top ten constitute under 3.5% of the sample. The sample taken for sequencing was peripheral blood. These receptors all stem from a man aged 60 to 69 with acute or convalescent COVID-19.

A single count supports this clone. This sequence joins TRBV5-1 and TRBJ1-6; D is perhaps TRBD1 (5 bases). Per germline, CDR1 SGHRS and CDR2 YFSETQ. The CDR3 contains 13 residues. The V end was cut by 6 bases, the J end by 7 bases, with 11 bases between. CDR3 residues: CASKGQENSPLHF. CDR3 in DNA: TGCGCCAGCAAGGGGCAAGAAAATTCACCCCTCCACTTT. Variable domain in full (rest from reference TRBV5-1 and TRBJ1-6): KAGVTQTPRYLIKTRGQQVTLSCSPISGHRSVSWYQQTPGQGLQFLFEYFSETQRNKGNFPGRFSGRQFSNSRSEMNVSTLELGDSALYLCASKGQENSPLHFGNGTRLTVT.

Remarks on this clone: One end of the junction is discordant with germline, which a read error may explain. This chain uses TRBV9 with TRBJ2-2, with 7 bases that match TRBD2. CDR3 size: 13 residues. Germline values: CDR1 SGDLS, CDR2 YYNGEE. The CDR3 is CATSPLATGELFF. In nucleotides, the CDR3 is TGTGCCACCAGCCCACTAGCGACGGGGGAGCTGTTTTTT.

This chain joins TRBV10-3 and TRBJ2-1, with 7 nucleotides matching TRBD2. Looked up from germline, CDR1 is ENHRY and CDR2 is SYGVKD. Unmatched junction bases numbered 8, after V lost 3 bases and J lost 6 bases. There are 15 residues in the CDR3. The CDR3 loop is CAISDSGEGSNEQFF. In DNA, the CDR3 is TGTGCCATCAGTGATTCGGGGGAGGGCTCCAATGAGCAGTTCTTC.

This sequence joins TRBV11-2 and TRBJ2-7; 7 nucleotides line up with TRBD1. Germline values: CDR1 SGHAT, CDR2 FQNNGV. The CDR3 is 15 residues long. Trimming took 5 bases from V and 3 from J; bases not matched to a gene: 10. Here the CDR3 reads CASSEGQGVNYEQYF. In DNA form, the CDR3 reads TGTGCCAGCAGCGAGGGGCAGGGGGTTAACTACGAGCAGTACTTC.

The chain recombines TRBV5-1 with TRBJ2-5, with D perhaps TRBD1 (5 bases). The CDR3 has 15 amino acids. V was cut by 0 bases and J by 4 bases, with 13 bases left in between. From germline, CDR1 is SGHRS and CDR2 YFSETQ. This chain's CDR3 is CASSLGQGLGETQYF. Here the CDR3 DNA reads TGCGCCAGCAGCTTGGGTCAGGGTCTAGGAGAGACCCAGTACTTC. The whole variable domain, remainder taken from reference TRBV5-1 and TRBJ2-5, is KAGVTQTPRYLIKTRGQQVTLSCSPISGHRSVSWYQQTPGQGLQFLFEYFSETQRNKGNFPGRFSGRQFSNSRSEMNVSTLELGDSALYLCASSLGQGLGETQYFGPGTRLLVL.

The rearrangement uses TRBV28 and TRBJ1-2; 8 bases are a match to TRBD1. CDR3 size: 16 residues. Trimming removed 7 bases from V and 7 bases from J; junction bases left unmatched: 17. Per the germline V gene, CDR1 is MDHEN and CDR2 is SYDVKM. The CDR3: CASTFGGAGGRGGYTF. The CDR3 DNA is TGTGCCAGCACCTTTGGGGGCGCAGGGGGCAGAGGTGGCTACACCTTC.

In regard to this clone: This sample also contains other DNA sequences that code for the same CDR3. The CDR3 DNA follows: TGCGCCAGCAGCTTGGGTGGGACAGGGACCTACGAGCAGTACTTC. Translation gives CASSLGGTGTYEQYF. The chain has TRBV5-1 and TRBJ2-7, with 9 bases matching TRBD1. Germline CDR1 SGHRS, CDR2 YFSETQ. The CDR3 has 15 residues. V trimming: 0 bases; J trimming: 2 bases; junction bases outside the gene matches: 3. The variable domain in full, with the rest retrieved from reference TRBV5-1 and TRBJ2-7, is KAGVTQTPRYLIKTRGQQVTLSCSPISGHRSVSWYQQTPGQGLQFLFEYFSETQRNKGNFPGRFSGRQFSNSRSEMNVSTLELGDSALYLCASSLGGTGTYEQYFGPGTRLTVT.

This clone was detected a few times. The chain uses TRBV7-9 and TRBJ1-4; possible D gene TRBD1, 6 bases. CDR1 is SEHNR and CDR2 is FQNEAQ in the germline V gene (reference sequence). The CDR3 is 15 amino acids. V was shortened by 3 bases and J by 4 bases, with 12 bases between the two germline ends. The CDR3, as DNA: TGTGCCAGCAGCTTGGATGCAGGGGTTAATGAAAAACTGTTTTTT. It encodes CASSLDAGVNEKLFF.

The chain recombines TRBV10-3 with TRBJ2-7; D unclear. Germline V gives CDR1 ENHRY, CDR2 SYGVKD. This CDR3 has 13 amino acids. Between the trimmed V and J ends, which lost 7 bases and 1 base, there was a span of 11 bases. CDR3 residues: CAITKTGSYEQYF. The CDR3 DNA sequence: TGTGCCATCACGAAGACTGGGTCCTACGAGCAGTACTTC.

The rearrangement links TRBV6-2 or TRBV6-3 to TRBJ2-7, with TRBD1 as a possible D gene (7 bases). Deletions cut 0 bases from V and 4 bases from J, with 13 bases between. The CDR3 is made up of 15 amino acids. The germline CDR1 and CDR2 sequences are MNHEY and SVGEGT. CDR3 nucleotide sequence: TGTGCCAGCAGTTACTCGGCAGGGGGGAGGTACGAGCAGTACTTC. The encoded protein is CASSYSAGGRYEQYF.

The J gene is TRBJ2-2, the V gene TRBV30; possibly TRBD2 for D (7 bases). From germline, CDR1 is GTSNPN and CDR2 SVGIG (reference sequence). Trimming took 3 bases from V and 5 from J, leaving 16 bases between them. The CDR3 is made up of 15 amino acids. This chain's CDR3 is CAWRSAGALTGELFF. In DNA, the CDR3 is TGTGCCTGGAGATCCGCGGGGGCGCTGACCGGGGAGCTGTTTTTT.

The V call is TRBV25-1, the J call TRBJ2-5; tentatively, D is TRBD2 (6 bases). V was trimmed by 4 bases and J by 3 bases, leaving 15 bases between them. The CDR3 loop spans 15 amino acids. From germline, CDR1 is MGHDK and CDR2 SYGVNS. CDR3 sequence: CASSGRGTLEETQYF. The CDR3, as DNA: TGTGCCAGCAGTGGTCGCGGGACTCTAGAAGAGACCCAGTACTTC.

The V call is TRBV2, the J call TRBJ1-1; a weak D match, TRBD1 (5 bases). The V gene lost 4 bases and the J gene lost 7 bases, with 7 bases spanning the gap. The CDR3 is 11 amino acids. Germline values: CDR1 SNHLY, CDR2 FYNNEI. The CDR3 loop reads CASSGQYEAFF. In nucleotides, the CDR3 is TGTGCCAGCAGTGGACAGTATGAAGCTTTCTTT. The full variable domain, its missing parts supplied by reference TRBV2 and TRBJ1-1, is EPEVTQTPSHQVTQMGQEVILRCVPISNHLYFYWYRQILGQKVEFLVSFYNNEISEKSEIFDDQFSVERPDGSNFTLKIRSTKLEDSAMYFCASSGQYEAFFGQGTRLTVV.

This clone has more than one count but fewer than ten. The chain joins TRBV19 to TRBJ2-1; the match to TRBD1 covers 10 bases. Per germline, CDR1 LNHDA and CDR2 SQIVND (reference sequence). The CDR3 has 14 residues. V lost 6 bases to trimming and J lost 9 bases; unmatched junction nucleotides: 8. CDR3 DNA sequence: TGTGCCAGTAGCTTGGGACAGGGGATGGCTGAGCAGTTCTTC. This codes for CASSLGQGMAEQFF.

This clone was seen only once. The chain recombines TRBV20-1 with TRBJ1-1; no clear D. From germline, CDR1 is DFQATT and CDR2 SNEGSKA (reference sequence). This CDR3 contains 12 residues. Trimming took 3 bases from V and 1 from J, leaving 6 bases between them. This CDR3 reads CSASLGNTEAFF. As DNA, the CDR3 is TGCAGTGCTAGTCTAGGGAACACTGAAGCTTTCTTT.

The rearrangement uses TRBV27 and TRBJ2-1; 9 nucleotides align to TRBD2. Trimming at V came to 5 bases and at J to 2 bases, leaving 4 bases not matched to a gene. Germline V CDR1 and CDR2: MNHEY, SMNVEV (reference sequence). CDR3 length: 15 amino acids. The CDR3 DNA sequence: TGTGCCAGCAGTACCCGACTAGCGGCCTACAATGAGCAGTTCTTC. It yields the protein CASSTRLAAYNEQFF.

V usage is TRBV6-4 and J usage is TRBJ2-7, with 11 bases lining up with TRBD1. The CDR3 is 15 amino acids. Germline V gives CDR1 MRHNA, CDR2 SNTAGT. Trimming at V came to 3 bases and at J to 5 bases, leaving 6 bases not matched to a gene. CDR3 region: CASSELGQGVHEQYF. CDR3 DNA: TGTGCCAGCAGTGAATTGGGACAGGGGGTCCACGAGCAGTACTTC.

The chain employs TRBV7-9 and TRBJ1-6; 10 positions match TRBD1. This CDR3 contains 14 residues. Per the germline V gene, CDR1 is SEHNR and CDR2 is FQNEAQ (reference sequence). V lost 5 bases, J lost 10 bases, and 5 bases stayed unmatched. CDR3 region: CASSPGTGESPLHF. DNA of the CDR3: TGTGCCAGCAGCCCCGGGACAGGGGAATCACCCCTCCACTTT.

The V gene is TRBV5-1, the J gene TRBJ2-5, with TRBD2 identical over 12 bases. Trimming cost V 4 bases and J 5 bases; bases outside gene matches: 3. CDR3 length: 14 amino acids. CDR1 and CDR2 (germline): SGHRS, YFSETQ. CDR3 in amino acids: CASSPGLAGETQYF. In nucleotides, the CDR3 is TGCGCCAGCAGCCCGGGACTAGCGGGCGAGACCCAGTACTTC.

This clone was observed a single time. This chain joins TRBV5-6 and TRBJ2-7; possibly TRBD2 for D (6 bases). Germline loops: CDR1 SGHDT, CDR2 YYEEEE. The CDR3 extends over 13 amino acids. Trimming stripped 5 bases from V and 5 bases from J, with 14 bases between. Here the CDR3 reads CASSHGGPNEQYF. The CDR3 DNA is TGTGCCAGCAGTCATGGAGGGCCAAACGAGCAGTACTTC. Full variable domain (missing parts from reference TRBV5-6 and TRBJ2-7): DAGVTQSPTHLIKTRGQQVTLRCSPKSGHDTVSWYQQALGQGPQFIFQYYEEEERQRGNFPDRFSGHQFPNYSSELNVNALLLGDSALYLCASSHGGPNEQYFGPGTRLTVT.

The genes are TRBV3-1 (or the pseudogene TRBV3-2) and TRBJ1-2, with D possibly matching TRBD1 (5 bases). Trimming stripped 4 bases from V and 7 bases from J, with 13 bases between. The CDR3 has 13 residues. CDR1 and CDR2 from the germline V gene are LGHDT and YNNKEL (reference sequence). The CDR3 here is CASSPQGGPGYTF. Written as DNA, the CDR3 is TGTGCCAGCAGCCCTCAGGGAGGTCCTGGCTACACCTTC.

The CDR3 nucleotides are TGCGCCAGCAGCCCAGGGACTAGCGGGACGGGACGGCAGTACTTC. Translated, it gives CASSPGTSGTGRQYF. V gene TRBV5-1 combines with J gene TRBJ2-7; 13 bases align to TRBD2. The V and J ends lost 4 bases and 9 bases, in that order; junction bases with no gene match: 10. The germline V gene has CDR1 SGHRS and CDR2 YFSETQ. The CDR3 is made up of 15 amino acids.

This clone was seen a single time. CDR3 nucleotides: TGTGCCAGCAAAAACAGGGGTTCGGACACTGAAGCTTTCTTT. Amino acids: CASKNRGSDTEAFF. The genes are TRBV6-5 and TRBJ1-1; TRBD1 matches 7 bases. With V trimmed by 7 bases and J by 3 bases, 8 bases remained unmatched. Germline lookup yields CDR1 MNHEY and CDR2 SVGAGI. This CDR3 contains 14 residues.

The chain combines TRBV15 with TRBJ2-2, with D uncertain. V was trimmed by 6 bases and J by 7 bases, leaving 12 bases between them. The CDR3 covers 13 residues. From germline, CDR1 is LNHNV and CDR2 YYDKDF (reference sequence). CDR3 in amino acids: CATRGIGGGELFF. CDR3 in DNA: TGTGCCACCAGAGGTATCGGCGGCGGGGAGCTGTTTTTT.

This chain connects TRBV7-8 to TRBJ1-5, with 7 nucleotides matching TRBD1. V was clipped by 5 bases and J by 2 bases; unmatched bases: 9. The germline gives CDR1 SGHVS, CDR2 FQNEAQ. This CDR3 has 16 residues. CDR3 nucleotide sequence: TGTGCCAGCAGCCCCCCCCGGGACAGAGGCAATCAGCCCCAGCATTTT. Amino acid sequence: CASSPPRDRGNQPQHF. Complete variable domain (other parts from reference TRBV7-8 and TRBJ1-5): GAGVSQSPRYKVAKRGQDVALRCDPISGHVSLFWYQQALGQGPEFLTYFQNEAQLDKSGLPSDRFFAERPEGSVSTLKIQRTQQEDSAVYLCASSPPRDRGNQPQHFGDGTRLSIL.

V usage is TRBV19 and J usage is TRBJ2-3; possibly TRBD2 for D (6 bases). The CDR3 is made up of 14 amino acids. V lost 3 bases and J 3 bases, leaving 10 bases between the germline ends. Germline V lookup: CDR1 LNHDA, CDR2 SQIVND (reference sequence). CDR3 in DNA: TGTGCCAGTAGTATCGGGCGGGGAACAGATACGCAGTATTTT. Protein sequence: CASSIGRGTDTQYF.

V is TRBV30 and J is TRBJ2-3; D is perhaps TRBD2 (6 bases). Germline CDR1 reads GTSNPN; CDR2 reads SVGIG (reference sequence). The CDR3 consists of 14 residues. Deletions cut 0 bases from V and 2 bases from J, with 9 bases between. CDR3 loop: CAWSVGGNTDTQYF. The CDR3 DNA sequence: TGTGCCTGGAGTGTAGGCGGGAACACAGATACGCAGTATTTT. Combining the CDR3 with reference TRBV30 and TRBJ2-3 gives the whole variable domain SQTIHQWPATLVQPVGSPLSLECTVEGTSNPNLYWYRQAAGRGLQLLFYSVGIGQISSEVPQNLSASRPQDRQFILSSKKLLLSDSGFYLCAWSVGGNTDTQYFGPGTRLTVL.